The 9 T cell receptor beta chains below were found in one sample sequenced in a study of sequential checkpoint blockade in melanoma. Indicated treatment: randomized to nivolumab then ipilimumab (arm A) or the reverse (arm B). Assay: immunoSEQ multiplex PCR; the TCRdb copy retains only in-frame clones and omits some. The sample lists some 3,700 clones; approximately 20% were seen once. Source: tumor tissue (inferred from file names), taken from a patient given nivolumab and ipilimumab in sequence. These receptor sequences come from a human donor with melanoma.

The gene calls are TRBV9 and TRBJ1-6; D gene unclear. V lost 5 bases and J lost 9, with 9 bases in between. The germline V gene encodes CDR1 SGDLS and CDR2 YYNGEE. The CDR3 runs to 12 residues. CDR3 sequence (DNA): TGTGCCAGCAGTGAGGATGGTTCACCCCTCCACTTT. It yields the protein CASSEDGSPLHF.

This clone has only a few counts. The chain joins TRBV6-8 to TRBJ1-5, with D uncertain. V lost 5 bases and J 3 bases, leaving 8 bases between the germline ends. The CDR3 contains 13 residues. CDR1 and CDR2 from the germline V gene are MNHGY and SAAAGT. As DNA, the CDR3 is TGTGCCAGCAGTCTGTTGGACAATCAGCCCCAGCATTTT. It encodes CASSLLDNQPQHF.

At least ten counts were recorded for this clone. This rearrangement joins TRBV11-3 to TRBJ1-1; TRBD1 might be the D (6 bases). The CDR3 totals 14 residues. V lost 5 bases, J lost 6 bases, and 16 bases lay in between. CDR1 and CDR2 (germline): SGHNT, YENEEA. CDR3 coding DNA: TGTGCCAGCAGCCTAATAGGGGGGCACGCTGAAGCTTTCTTT. Residues: CASSLIGGHAEAFF.

The chain has TRBV19 and TRBJ2-7; tentatively, D is TRBD2 (5 bases). The V and J ends lost 5 bases and 6 bases respectively, with 11 bases between them. This CDR3 region has 12 residues. Germline values: CDR1 LNHDA, CDR2 SQIVND (reference sequence). Here the CDR3 reads CASSAREGEQYF. The CDR3 DNA reads TGTGCCAGTAGTGCCCGGGAAGGCGAGCAGTACTTC.

This clone was seen only a few times. The chain joins TRBV11-3 to TRBJ1-2, with TRBD1 identical over 10 bases. The CDR3 loop spans 14 amino acids. CDR1 SGHNT and CDR2 YENEEA come from the germline V gene. Trimming at V came to 5 bases and at J to 4 bases, leaving 4 bases not matched to a gene. The DNA for the CDR3 is TGTGCCAGCAGCCCGACAGGGGGCGGCTATGGCTACACCTTC. Translation gives CASSPTGGGYGYTF.

This clone is deemed medium-sized. The CDR3 loop is CASSSRPDGRSPLHF. The CDR3 bases are TGTGCCAGCAGCTCCAGACCCGATGGGCGTTCACCCCTCCACTTT. V gene TRBV11-3 combines with J gene TRBJ1-6; D is uncertain. Germline-derived CDR1 and CDR2 are SGHNT and YENEEA. V was clipped by 4 bases and J by 9 bases, with 16 bases between them. This CDR3 region has 15 residues.

This clone was seen a few times. The chain carries TRBV19 and TRBJ2-2; D uncertain. The germline CDR1 and CDR2 sequences are LNHDA and SQIVND (reference sequence). V gave up 3 bases and J gave up 7 bases, with 9 bases separating them. This CDR3 contains 13 residues. Here the CDR3 DNA reads TGTGCCAGTAGTATCCTAGTTGGCGGGGAGCTGTTTTTT. Amino acid sequence: CASSILVGGELFF.

The table lists this clone with many counts. The chain combines TRBV11-3 with TRBJ1-1, with a tentative D call TRBD1 (6 bases). This CDR3 has 15 amino acids. Trimming shortened V by 4 bases and J by 1 base, and 13 bases separated the two germline ends. Germline V lookup: CDR1 SGHNT, CDR2 YENEEA. The CDR3 DNA sequence: TGTGCCAGCAGCTCTACCGGGACAACGAACACTGAAGCTTTCTTT. It is translated as CASSSTGTTNTEAFF.

V is TRBV5-1 and J is TRBJ1-2, with D tentatively TRBD1 (5 bases). V shed 0 bases and J shed 4 bases, with 13 bases lying between them. From germline, CDR1 is SGHRS and CDR2 YFSETQ. The CDR3 has 15 residues. CDR3 sequence reads: CASSLGGAHVYGYTF. The CDR3 nucleotides read TGCGCCAGCAGCTTGGGAGGGGCGCATGTCTATGGCTACACCTTC. The complete variable domain, with remaining parts taken from reference TRBV5-1 and TRBJ1-2, reads KAGVTQTPRYLIKTRGQQVTLSCSPISGHRSVSWYQQTPGQGLQFLFEYFSETQRNKGNFPGRFSGRQFSNSRSEMNVSTLELGDSALYLCASSLGGAHVYGYTFGSGTRLTVV.